This TCR beta chain was retrieved from a study of TET2 disruption in CD19-targeted CAR T cells (dated by TCRdb to between 2017 and 2018). With regard to the full study: Sample numbers were set by the original clinical trial design and sample availability, with no additional inclusion criteria. The paper's findings and limits, for the study overall: Conclusions about the CAR T cells of the patient were based on extensive analysis of a single subject.

The immunoSEQ assay was used for deep sequencing of the TCR beta chain. Per the original workflow: Only productive TCR beta rearrangements went into calculating clonotype frequencies. TCRdb re-hosts the immuneACCESS table, in-frame sequences only. Its copies lack some clones; in the studies checked, an unresolved V gene accounts for under half of them, and the cause for the rest is not known. V and J calls and clone size are given by that table; D and trimming were obtained from the DNA. This sample's records show about 25,000 clones. The ten largest clonotypes hold under 2.5% of the sample. The germline V gene (reference sequence) supplies CDR1 LNHDA and CDR2 SQIVND. There are 13 amino acids in the CDR3, from cysteine to phenylalanine inclusive. The 30 bases shown cover part of the CDR3, and their frame starts at base 1. For this chain, trimming is 8 bases at the V end and 5 bases at the J end, and the number of junction bases without a gene match is 7.

Points on this clone: Its cognate antigen has yet to be identified. The read ends 3 residues early relative to the CDR3; the germline J gene fills the gap.

The sample's treatment or condition label, decoded: autologous CTL019 cells: CD19 CAR with 4-1BB and CD3 zeta domains. The CD19 CAR incorporated TCR zeta and 4-1BB costimulatory signaling domains. Leukapheresis was used to collect T cells from peripheral blood for manufacturing CTL019. The DNeasy Blood and Tissue Kit was used to extract genomic DNA from pre-infusion T cells, peripheral blood, or sorted post-infusion T cells. Specimen: CD8- CAR+ T cells sorted from cultured blood T cells, collected for CD19 CAR T cell therapy. Read against the paper, the sample's cell subset or site label means: CD8-negative CAR-positive T cells from the infusion product. The chain is encoded by TRBV19 joined to TRBJ2-7; TRBD1 fits 9 bases in the junction. This clonotype originated in a man between 65 and 85 years old with chronic lymphocytic leukemia. The CDR3 corresponds to CASLDRGRDEQYF. The DNA read from the CDR3 is TGTGCCAGTCTCGACAGGGGGAGAGACGAG.